One and the same sample provided the 3 T cell receptor beta chains below, sequenced in a study of regulatory T cells in long-lasting Graves disease. Noted time point: persistent/refractory GD, antithyroid drugs over 5 years with positive TRAb. Scientists built the TCR library using RNA that was extracted from PBMCs. The authors built TCR beta libraries using iRepertoire HTBI primers and Arm-PCR of CDR3 regions. TCRdb re-called the multiplex PCR reads through MiXCR, storing one row per CDR3 protein. The sample lists approximately 470,000 distinct CDR3 sequences, more than 20% occurring once. The starting material was peripheral blood mononuclear cells (PBMCs), obtained when the disease was refractory, from a patient treated with antithyroid drugs. These receptors all stem from a female donor with Graves disease.

Notes on this clonotype: A much larger clonotype is one base distant, so this may be a read error. The rearrangement joins TRBV12-3 or TRBV12-4 to TRBJ1-1; maybe TRBD1 (5 bases). This CDR3 region has 11 residues. In DNA, the CDR3 is TGTGCCAGCGGAAGGGGCCTTGGGGCTTCCTTT. Its protein product is CASGRGLGASF.

The chain is built from TRBV5-6 and TRBJ1-3; no reliable D call. This CDR3 comprises 15 residues. Trimming stripped 4 bases from V and 0 bases from J, with 11 bases between. The germline V gene encodes CDR1 SGHDT and CDR2 YYEEEE. The CDR3 sequence: CASSPGTSSGNTIYF. The CDR3 bases are TGTGCCAGCAGCCCGGGCACTAGCTCTGGAAACACCATATATTTT.

J is TRBJ2-7 and V is TRBV20-1; TRBD2 matches at 7 bases. The germline V gene encodes CDR1 DFQATT and CDR2 SNEGSKA (reference sequence). Unmatched junction bases numbered 6, after V lost 2 bases and J lost 2 bases. The CDR3 loop spans 14 amino acids. The CDR3 DNA is TGCAGTGCTAGATGGTCGGGGGGAACCTACGAGCAGTACTTC. This sequence encodes CSARWSGGTYEQYF.